This T cell receptor (beta chain) was documented in a study of T cell responses to AZD1222 COVID-19 vaccine. In the study overall: Pooling of second doses given at about 4 or about 12 weeks was done.

The study, taken as a whole, reports: Donor demographics were predominantly white British with a female majority; clonal diversity may be underestimated. Regions left unmutated in variants are reportedly the target of nearly half of spike-specific TCRs.

As to this clone: No antigen is known for it.

Profiling relied on immunoSEQ multiplex PCR, and the TCRdb table lists in-frame clones only, not all of them. The table lists some 140,000 clones, roughly 90% of them singletons. The specimen comprised peripheral blood, sampled on day 0 of AZD1222 vaccination. This receptor was taken from an adult in good health.

The CDR3 spells CASSLPGNTIYF. CDR3 bases: TGTGCCAGCAGCTTACCTGGAAACACCATATATTTT. V and J are TRBV7-9 and TRBJ1-3, with D unclear. Germline V CDR1 and CDR2: SEHNR, FQNEAQ (reference sequence). The CDR3 runs 12 residues. Trimming took off 2 bases at V and 2 bases at J, with 1 base between the two ends. Looking up the rest from reference TRBV7-9 and TRBJ1-3 gives the full variable domain: DTGVSQNPRHKITKRGQNVTFRCDPISEHNRLYWYRQTLGQGPEFLTYFQNEAQLEKSRLLSDRFSAERPKGSFSTLEIQRTEQGDSAMYLCASSLPGNTIYFGEGSWLTVV.